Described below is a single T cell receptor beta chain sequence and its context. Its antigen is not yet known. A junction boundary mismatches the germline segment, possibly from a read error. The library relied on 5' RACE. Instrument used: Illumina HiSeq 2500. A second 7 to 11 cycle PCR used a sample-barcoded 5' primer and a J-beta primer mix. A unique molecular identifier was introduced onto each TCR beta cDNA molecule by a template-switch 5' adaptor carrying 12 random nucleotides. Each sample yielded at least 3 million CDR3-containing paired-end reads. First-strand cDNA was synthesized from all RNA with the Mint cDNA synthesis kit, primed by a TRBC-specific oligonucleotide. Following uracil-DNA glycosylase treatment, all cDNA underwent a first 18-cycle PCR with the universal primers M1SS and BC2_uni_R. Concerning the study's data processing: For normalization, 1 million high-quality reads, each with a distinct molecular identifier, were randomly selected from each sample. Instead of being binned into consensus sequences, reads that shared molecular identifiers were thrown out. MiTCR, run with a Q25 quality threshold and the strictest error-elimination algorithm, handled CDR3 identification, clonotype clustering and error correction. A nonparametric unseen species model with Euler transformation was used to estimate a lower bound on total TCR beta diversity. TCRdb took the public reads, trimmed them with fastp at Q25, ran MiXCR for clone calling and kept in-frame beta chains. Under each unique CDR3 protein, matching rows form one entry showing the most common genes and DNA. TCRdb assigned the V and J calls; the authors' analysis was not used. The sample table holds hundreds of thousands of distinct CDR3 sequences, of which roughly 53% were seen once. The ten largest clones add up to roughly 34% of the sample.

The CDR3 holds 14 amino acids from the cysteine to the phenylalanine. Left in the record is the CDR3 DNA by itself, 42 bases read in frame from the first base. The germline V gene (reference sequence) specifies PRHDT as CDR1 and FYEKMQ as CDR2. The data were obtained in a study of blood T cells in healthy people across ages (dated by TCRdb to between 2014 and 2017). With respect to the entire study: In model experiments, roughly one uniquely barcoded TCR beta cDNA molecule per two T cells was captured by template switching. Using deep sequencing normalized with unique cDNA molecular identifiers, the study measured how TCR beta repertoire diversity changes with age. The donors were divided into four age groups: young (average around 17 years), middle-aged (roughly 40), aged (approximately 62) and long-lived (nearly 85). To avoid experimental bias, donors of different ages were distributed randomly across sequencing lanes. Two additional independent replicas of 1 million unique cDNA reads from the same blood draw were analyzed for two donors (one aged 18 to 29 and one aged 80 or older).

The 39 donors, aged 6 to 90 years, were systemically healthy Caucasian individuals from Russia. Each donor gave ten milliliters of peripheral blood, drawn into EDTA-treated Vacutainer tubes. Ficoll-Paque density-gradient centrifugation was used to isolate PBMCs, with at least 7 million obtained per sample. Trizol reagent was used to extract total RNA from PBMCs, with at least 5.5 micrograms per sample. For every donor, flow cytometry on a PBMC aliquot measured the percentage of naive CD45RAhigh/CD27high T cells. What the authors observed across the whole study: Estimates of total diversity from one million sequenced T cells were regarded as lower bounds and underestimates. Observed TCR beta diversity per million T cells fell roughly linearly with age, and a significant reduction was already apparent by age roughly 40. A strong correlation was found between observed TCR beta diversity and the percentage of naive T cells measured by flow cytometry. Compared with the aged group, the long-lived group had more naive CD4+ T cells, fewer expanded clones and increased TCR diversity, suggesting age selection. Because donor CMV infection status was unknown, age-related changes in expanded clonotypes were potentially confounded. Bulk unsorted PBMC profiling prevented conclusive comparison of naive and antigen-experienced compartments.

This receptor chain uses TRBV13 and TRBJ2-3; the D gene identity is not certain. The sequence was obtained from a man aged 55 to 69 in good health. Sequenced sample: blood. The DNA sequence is TGTGCCATCAGCTCCCGGGCCTTCACAGATACGCAGTATTTT. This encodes CAISSRAFTDTQYF.